These 30 T cell receptor beta chains originate from one sample sequenced in a study of blood T cell repertoires in COVID-19. Sequencing was performed with immunoSEQ multiplex PCR; in TCRdb, only in-frame clones are kept and a portion is missing. The sample contains about 280,000 clones, about 89% of which appear only once. The specimen sequenced was peripheral blood. The receptors originated from a man aged 35-49 years with acute or convalescent COVID-19.

The chain carries TRBV9 and TRBJ1-3; D remains unclear. V was clipped by 3 bases and J by 0 bases, with 7 bases between them. CDR3 length: 14 amino acids. The germline CDR1 and CDR2 sequences are SGDLS and YYNGEE. The CDR3, as DNA: TGTGCCAGCAGCGGACAACTCTCTGGAAACACCATATATTTT. It specifies CASSGQLSGNTIYF.

In this sample, this clone turned up a few times. The chain has TRBV2 and TRBJ1-1; perhaps TRBD1 as D (6 bases). The V and J ends lost 5 bases and 7 bases respectively, with 17 bases between them. Germline values: CDR1 SNHLY, CDR2 FYNNEI. This CDR3 has 14 amino acids. The CDR3 DNA is TGTGCCAGCAGTCCCCCCCCTACAGGGAGTGAAGCTTTCTTT. This codes for CASSPPPTGSEAFF.

This clone turned up a few times. The V gene is TRBV5-1, the J gene TRBJ2-1, with 9 bases matching TRBD1. J lost 7 bases, V lost 2 bases, and 4 bases had no gene match. Germline V gene sequence: CDR1 SGHRS, CDR2 YFSETQ. The CDR3 is 14 amino acids. CDR3 DNA sequence: TGCGCCAGCAGCTTACCGGGACAGGGTAATGAGCAGTTCTTC. Protein sequence: CASSLPGQGNEQFF.

The chain carries TRBV27 and TRBJ2-2, with 7 bases aligning to TRBD1. CDR1 is MNHEY, CDR2 SMNVEV, per germline (reference sequence). The ends lost 5 bases at V and 1 base at J; junction bases unmatched: 10. The CDR3 sequence is 17 residues long. The CDR3 loop is CASSKDRPRKNTGELFF. DNA for the CDR3: TGTGCCAGCAGTAAGGACAGGCCGCGTAAGAACACCGGGGAGCTGTTTTTT.

This chain links TRBV10-1 with TRBJ2-2; possibly TRBD2 for D (5 bases). V was cut by 10 bases and J by 3 bases, with 9 bases left in between. CDR3 length: 12 residues. Looked up from germline, CDR1 is WNHNN and CDR2 is SYGVQD (reference sequence). CDR3 DNA: TGCGCCACCCAGAGGGACACCGGGGAGCTGTTTTTT. Translating it yields CATQRDTGELFF.

V and J are TRBV10-3 and TRBJ2-3; 8 positions agree with TRBD2. Unmatched junction bases numbered 2, after V lost 8 bases and J lost 1 base. The CDR3 covers 13 residues. From germline, CDR1 is ENHRY and CDR2 SYGVKD. This CDR3 reads CAIRGGGTDTQYF. In nucleotides, the CDR3 is TGTGCCATCCGGGGGGGCGGCACAGATACGCAGTATTTT.

The chain employs TRBV7-6 and TRBJ2-2, with D unclear. Trimming took off 1 base at V and 4 bases at J, with 7 bases between the two ends. Germline CDR1 reads SGHVS; CDR2 reads FNYEAQ. This CDR3 comprises 14 residues. For the CDR3, the DNA is TGTGCCAGCAGCTTAGGACTCCTCACCGGGGAGCTGTTTTTT. Translating gives CASSLGLLTGELFF.

The chain recombines TRBV5-1 with TRBJ2-6; 7 bases match TRBD1. The junction had 4 bases not matched to a gene; V was cut back by 4 bases and J by 0 bases. Germline values: CDR1 SGHRS, CDR2 YFSETQ. The CDR3 loop spans 16 amino acids. The CDR3, as DNA: TGCGCCAGCAGCCAGGACAGGCTCTCTGGGGCCAACGTCCTGACTTTC. Its translation is CASSQDRLSGANVLTF.

The chain joins TRBV2 to TRBJ2-3, with D maybe TRBD2 (6 bases). This CDR3 spans 15 amino acids. Germline CDR1 reads SNHLY; CDR2 reads FYNNEI. V lost 1 base and J 4 bases, leaving 12 bases between the germline ends. The CDR3 DNA reads TGTGCCAGCAGTGAAGTAGCGAGGGACTCAGATACGCAGTATTTT. Its translation: CASSEVARDSDTQYF.

J is TRBJ1-2 and V is TRBV27; D is unclear. Trimming stripped 2 bases from V and 6 bases from J, with 10 bases between. The V gene's germline CDR1 is MNHEY and CDR2 SMNVEV (reference sequence). This CDR3 has 13 amino acids. The CDR3 loop is CASSLNSVNGYTF. Written as DNA, the CDR3 is TGTGCCAGCAGTTTAAACTCTGTTAATGGCTACACCTTC.

The rearrangement uses TRBV5-1 and TRBJ2-3; TRBD1 matches 9 bases. CDR1 and CDR2 (germline): SGHRS, YFSETQ. V shed 2 bases and J 8 bases; nucleotides not matched to a gene: 12. The CDR3 totals 16 residues. The CDR3 DNA follows: TGCGCCAGCAGCTTAGGGACAGGGCCCCCTGAAGCTACGCAGTATTTT. Protein product: CASSLGTGPPEATQYF.

This chain joins TRBV2 and TRBJ1-1; 7 nucleotides align to TRBD1. Per germline, CDR1 SNHLY and CDR2 FYNNEI. With V trimmed by 0 bases and J by 0 bases, 4 bases remained unmatched. The CDR3 loop spans 16 amino acids. The CDR3 DNA reads as TGTGCCAGCAGTGAAGCGGGACAGAGATTGAACACTGAAGCTTTCTTT. It encodes CASSEAGQRLNTEAFF. The full variable domain, in which reference TRBV2 and TRBJ1-1 provide the parts outside the CDR3, is EPEVTQTPSHQVTQMGQEVILRCVPISNHLYFYWYRQILGQKVEFLVSFYNNEISEKSEIFDDQFSVERPDGSNFTLKIRSTKLEDSAMYFCASSEAGQRLNTEAFFGQGTRLTVV.

The chain combines TRBV18 with TRBJ1-1; 7 nucleotides match TRBD1. Trimming at V came to 6 bases and at J to 0 bases, leaving 7 bases not matched to a gene. The germline CDR1 and CDR2 sequences are KGHSH and LQKENI. CDR3 length: 15 residues. The CDR3 region is CASSPQGTVNTEAFF. DNA of the CDR3: TGTGCCAGCTCCCCGCAGGGGACAGTGAACACTGAAGCTTTCTTT.

This clone was picked up a small number of times. The rearrangement joins TRBV6-1 to TRBJ1-2; D gene uncertain. Germline values: CDR1 MNHNS, CDR2 SASEGT. Trimming took 0 bases from V and 2 from J, leaving 10 bases between them. This CDR3 has 15 amino acids. Here the CDR3 reads CASSEARTRNYGYTF. CDR3 nucleotides: TGTGCCAGCAGTGAAGCGAGGACTAGAAACTATGGCTACACCTTC.

This chain uses TRBV30 with TRBJ1-2; 9 bases match TRBD1. This CDR3 has 15 amino acids. The germline CDR1 and CDR2 sequences are GTSNPN and SVGIG (reference sequence). V lost 2 bases, J lost 6 bases, and 10 bases stayed unmatched. The CDR3 DNA sequence: TGTGCCTGGAGTCTCCATACAGGGGGCGAGGATGGCTACACCTTC. Its translation: CAWSLHTGGEDGYTF.

The chain has TRBV29-1 and TRBJ1-2; 8 bases are shared with TRBD1. The germline V gene has CDR1 SQVTM and CDR2 ANQGSEA. V dropped 3 bases and J dropped 0; count of bases not matched to a gene: 3. This CDR3 contains 14 residues. The CDR3 here is CSVEIRGPNYGYTF. The CDR3 DNA is TGCAGCGTTGAGATCAGGGGGCCTAACTATGGCTACACCTTC.

The CDR3 region is CASSHKRGPSTDTQYF. The CDR3 region has the DNA TGTGCCAGCAGTCATAAGCGGGGACCCAGCACAGATACGCAGTATTTT. The J gene is TRBJ2-3, the V gene TRBV5-4; the match to TRBD2 covers 7 bases. Germline-derived CDR1 and CDR2 are SGHNT and YYREEE (reference sequence). The CDR3 is 16 amino acids. Trimming cost V 5 bases and J 0 bases; bases outside gene matches: 9.

In this sample, this clone turned up once. As DNA, the CDR3 is TGTGCCACCCTCGAGGGGGGGGAGCCCCAGCATTTT. Encoded protein: CATLEGGEPQHF. This rearrangement joins TRBV6-5 to TRBJ1-5; maybe TRBD1 (6 bases). Trimming removed 10 bases at V and 8 bases at J, with 15 bases between. The V gene's germline CDR1 is MNHEY and CDR2 SVGAGI. The CDR3 sequence is 12 residues long.

The V and J genes are TRBV30 and TRBJ1-1; TRBD1 might be the D (5 bases). V gave up 3 bases and J gave up 4 bases, with 15 bases separating them. The CDR3 length is 14 residues. CDR1 and CDR2 from the germline V gene are GTSNPN and SVGIG (reference sequence). CDR3 amino acids: CAWRAGDGSTEAFF. CDR3 coding DNA: TGTGCCTGGAGGGCTGGGGACGGGAGCACTGAAGCTTTCTTT.

This clone was detected only once. The rearrangement joins TRBV2 to TRBJ2-7, with TRBD1 identical over 10 bases. J lost 6 bases, V lost 4 bases, and 6 bases had no gene match. This CDR3 comprises 14 residues. Germline V CDR1 and CDR2: SNHLY, FYNNEI. CDR3 in DNA: TGTGCCAGCAGTGTAGGACAGGGGGTGATCGAGCAGTACTTC. Residues: CASSVGQGVIEQYF.

The rearrangement uses TRBV12-3 or TRBV12-4 and TRBJ2-7, with 8 bases aligning to TRBD2. The CDR3 spans 13 residues. The V gene end was trimmed by 6 bases and the J gene end by 3 bases; junction bases not matched to a gene: 4. For the CDR3, the DNA is TGTGCCAGCAGCAGCGGGGGACTCTACGAGCAGTACTTC. It translates to CASSSGGLYEQYF.

The chain has TRBV29-1 and TRBJ1-2; possibly TRBD1 for D (5 bases). Germline values: CDR1 SQVTM, CDR2 ANQGSEA. V lost 2 bases and J lost 0, with 7 bases in between. The CDR3 is made up of 13 amino acids. The CDR3 here is CSVENRSNYGYTF. Written as DNA, the CDR3 is TGCAGCGTTGAAAACAGGTCTAACTATGGCTACACCTTC. The full variable domain, in which reference TRBV29-1 and TRBJ1-2 provide the parts outside the CDR3, is SAVISQKPSRDICQRGTSLTIQCQVDSQVTMMFWYRQQPGQSLTLIATANQGSEATYESGFVIDKFPISRPNLTFSTLTVSNMSPEDSSIYLCSVENRSNYGYTFGSGTRLTVV.

The chain combines TRBV10-1 with TRBJ1-6, with 8 bases aligning to TRBD1. CDR1 WNHNN and CDR2 SYGVQD come from the germline V gene (reference sequence). The CDR3 sequence is 14 residues long. With V trimmed by 6 bases and J by 9 bases, 7 bases remained unmatched. CDR3 residues: CASSADRAFSPLHF. The CDR3, as DNA: TGCGCCAGCAGCGCGGACAGGGCGTTTTCACCCCTCCACTTT.

V usage is TRBV4-2 and J usage is TRBJ2-7, with D tentatively TRBD2 (5 bases). The CDR3 consists of 14 residues. Germline CDR1 is LGHNA and CDR2 is YNFKEQ. The germline V and J ends were trimmed by 0 bases and 5 bases, with 11 bases remaining between them. The chain's CDR3 is CASSQDPSGNEQYF. CDR3 nucleotides: TGTGCCAGCAGCCAAGATCCTTCGGGGAACGAGCAGTACTTC.

The chain uses TRBV7-2 and TRBJ2-3; weak D call: TRBD2 (5 bases). The CDR3 consists of 12 residues. Trimming cost V 5 bases and J 13 bases, with 16 bases left between them. Looked up from germline, CDR1 is SGHTA and CDR2 is FQGNSA. The CDR3 bases are TGTGCCAGCAGCCACCGAGGGAACCCGAAGTATTTT. It yields the protein CASSHRGNPKYF.

The rearrangement uses TRBV10-3 and TRBJ2-2, with 11 bases identical to TRBD2. Germline trimming cut 4 bases from V and 6 bases from J; bases unmatched to any gene: 10. The germline gives CDR1 ENHRY, CDR2 SYGVKD. The CDR3 contains 17 residues. CDR3 amino acids: CAISVLAGGPQPGELFF. In DNA form, the CDR3 reads TGTGCCATCAGTGTGCTAGCGGGGGGCCCTCAGCCCGGGGAGCTGTTTTTT.

The V gene is TRBV13, the J gene TRBJ1-1; 8 nucleotides line up with TRBD1. Germline V gene lookup returns CDR1 PRHDT and CDR2 FYEKMQ (reference sequence). The CDR3 runs 13 residues. V gave up 7 bases and J gave up 5 bases; unmatched junction bases: 6. The CDR3 loop is CASKNRGGTEAFF. The CDR3 nucleotides read TGTGCCAGCAAAAACAGGGGGGGGACTGAAGCTTTCTTT.

The chain's CDR3 is CASSAPTGYNEQFF. The CDR3 DNA is TGTGCCAGCAGCGCCCCAACAGGCTACAATGAGCAGTTCTTC. This sequence joins TRBV11-2 and TRBJ2-1, with D possibly TRBD1 on 5 matching bases. The ends were cut back, 5 bases at V and 3 bases at J, with 11 bases in the middle. The CDR3 runs 14 residues. Germline CDR1 and CDR2: SGHAT and FQNNGV.

This clone was counted a single time. V gene TRBV11-2 combines with J gene TRBJ2-2, with 12 bases fitting TRBD2. CDR3 size: 16 residues. V shed 3 bases and J 6 bases; nucleotides not matched to a gene: 5. Germline V CDR1 and CDR2: SGHAT, FQNNGV. Here the CDR3 DNA reads TGTGCCAGCAGCTTTACTAGCGGGGGGTCTCCCGGGGAGCTGTTTTTT. Translation gives CASSFTSGGSPGELFF. Looking up the rest from reference TRBV11-2 and TRBJ2-2 gives the full variable domain: EAGVAQSPRYKIIEKRQSVAFWCNPISGHATLYWYQQILGQGPKLLIQFQNNGVVDDSQLPKDRFSAERLKGVDSTLKIQPAKLEDSAVYLCASSFTSGGSPGELFFGEGSRLTVL.

This clone was counted a few times. The CDR3 loop reads CASRIDRGQGTGELFF. The DNA of the CDR3 is TGTGCCAGCAGAATCGACAGGGGGCAGGGGACCGGGGAGCTGTTTTTT. The chain has TRBV27 and TRBJ2-2; 10 bases are shared with TRBD1. Germline V gene lookup returns CDR1 MNHEY and CDR2 SMNVEV (reference sequence). After removal of 6 bases from V and 5 bases from J, the junction contained 9 bases not matched to a gene. The CDR3 spans 16 residues.